A single TCR beta chain is shown here with its context. This sample was included in a study of Ad26.COV2.S vaccination and SARS-CoV-2 variants. Treatment: some 19 received Ad26.COV2.S at low or high dose, single or two shots; roughly five received placebo; per-sample allocation not given. Each sample was drawn 63 days after the first injection (of vaccine or placebo). Some clones are missing from TCRdb's copy, which holds only in-frame ones; the method was immunoSEQ multiplex PCR. The sample includes about 440,000 clones, 90% of them seen just once. There are 14 residues in the CDR3. CDR1 is SGHRS and CDR2 is YFSETQ in the germline V gene. Trimming removed 5 bases from V and 0 bases from J; junction bases left unmatched: 3.

The starting material was peripheral blood, obtained in a trial of Ad26.COV2.S vaccine versus placebo. The receptor was derived from a person aged 18 to 59 who received the Ad26.COV2.S COVID-19 vaccine or a placebo. This chain joins TRBV5-1 and TRBJ2-3, with 7 bases matching TRBD2. The CDR3, as DNA: TGCGCCAGCAGACTAGCGTCTAGCACAGATACGCAGTATTTT. It encodes CASRLASSTDTQYF.